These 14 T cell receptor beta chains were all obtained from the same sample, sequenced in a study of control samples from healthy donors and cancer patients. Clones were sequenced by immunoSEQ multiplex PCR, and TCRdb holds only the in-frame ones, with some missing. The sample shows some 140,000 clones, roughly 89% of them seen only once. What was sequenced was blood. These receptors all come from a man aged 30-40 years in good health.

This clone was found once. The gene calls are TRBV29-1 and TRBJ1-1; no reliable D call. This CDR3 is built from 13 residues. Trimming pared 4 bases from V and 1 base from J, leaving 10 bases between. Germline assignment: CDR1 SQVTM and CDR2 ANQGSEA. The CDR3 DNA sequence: TGCAGCGTTGCCCCCCACAAGAACACTGAAGCTTTCTTT. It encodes CSVAPHKNTEAFF.

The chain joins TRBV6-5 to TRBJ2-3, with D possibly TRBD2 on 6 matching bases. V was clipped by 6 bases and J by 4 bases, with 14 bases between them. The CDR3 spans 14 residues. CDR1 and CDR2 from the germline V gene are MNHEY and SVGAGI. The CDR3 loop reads CASRGAGISDTQYF. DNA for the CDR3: TGTGCCAGCAGAGGGGCGGGAATCTCAGATACGCAGTATTTT.

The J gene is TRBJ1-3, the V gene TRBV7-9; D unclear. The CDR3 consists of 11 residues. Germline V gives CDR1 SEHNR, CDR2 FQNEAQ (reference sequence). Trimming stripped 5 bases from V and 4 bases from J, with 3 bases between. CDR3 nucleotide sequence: TGTGCCAGCAGCCCAGGAAACACCATATATTTT. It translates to CASSPGNTIYF.

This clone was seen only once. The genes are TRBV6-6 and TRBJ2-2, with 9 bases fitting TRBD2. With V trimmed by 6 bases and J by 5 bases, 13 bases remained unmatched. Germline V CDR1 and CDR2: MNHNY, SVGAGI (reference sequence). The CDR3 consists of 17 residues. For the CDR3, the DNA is TGTGCCAGCAGCCGAAGAGGAGCGGGAGGTCTTACCGGGGAGCTGTTTTTT. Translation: CASSRRGAGGLTGELFF.

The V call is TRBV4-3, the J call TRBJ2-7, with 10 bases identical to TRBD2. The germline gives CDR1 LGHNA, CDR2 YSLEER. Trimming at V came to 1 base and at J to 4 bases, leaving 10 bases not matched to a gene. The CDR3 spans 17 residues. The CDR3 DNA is TGCGCCAGCAGCCAAGCGTGGCTAGCGGGAGATCGGTACGAGCAGTACTTC. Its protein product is CASSQAWLAGDRYEQYF.

CDR3 region: CASSEGLQETQYF. CDR3 in DNA: TGCGCCAGCAGTGAAGGCCTACAAGAGACCCAGTACTTC. J is TRBJ2-5 and V is TRBV10-1; D is unresolved. Germline V lookup: CDR1 WNHNN, CDR2 SYGVQD (reference sequence). This CDR3 has 13 amino acids. The V end lost 3 bases, the J end lost 2 bases, and 7 bases lay between the germline ends.

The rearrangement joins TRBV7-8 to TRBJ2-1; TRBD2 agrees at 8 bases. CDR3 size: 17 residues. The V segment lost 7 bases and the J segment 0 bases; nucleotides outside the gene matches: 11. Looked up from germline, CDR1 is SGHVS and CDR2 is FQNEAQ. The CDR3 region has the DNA TGTGCCAGCACCATCGCGGGTAGCGGGATCTCCTACAATGAGCAGTTCTTC. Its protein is CASTIAGSGISYNEQFF.

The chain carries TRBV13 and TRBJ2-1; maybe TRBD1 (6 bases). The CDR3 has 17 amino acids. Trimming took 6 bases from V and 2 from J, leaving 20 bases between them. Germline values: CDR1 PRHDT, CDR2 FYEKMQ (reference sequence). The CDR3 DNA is TGTGCCAGCAGGAGAGGAATACAGGGATACCCCTACAATGAGCAGTTCTTC. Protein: CASRRGIQGYPYNEQFF. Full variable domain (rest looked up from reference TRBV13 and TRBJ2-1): AAGVIQSPRHLIKEKRETATLKCYPIPRHDTVYWYQQGPGQDPQFLISFYEKMQSDKGSIPDRFSAQQFSDYHSELNMSSLELGDSALYFCASRRGIQGYPYNEQFFGPGTRLTVL.

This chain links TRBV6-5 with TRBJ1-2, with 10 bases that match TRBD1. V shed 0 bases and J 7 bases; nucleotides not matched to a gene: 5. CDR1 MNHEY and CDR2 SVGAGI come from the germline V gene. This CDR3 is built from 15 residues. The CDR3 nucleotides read TGTGCCAGCAGTTACTCCCCGGGACAGGGGAGTGGCTACACCTTC. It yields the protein CASSYSPGQGSGYTF.

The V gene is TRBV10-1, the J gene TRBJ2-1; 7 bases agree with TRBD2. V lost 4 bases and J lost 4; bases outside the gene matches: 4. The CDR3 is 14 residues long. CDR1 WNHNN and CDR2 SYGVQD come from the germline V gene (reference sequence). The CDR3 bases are TGCGCCAGCAGTGCCAGCGGGAATTACAATGAGCAGTTCTTC. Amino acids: CASSASGNYNEQFF.

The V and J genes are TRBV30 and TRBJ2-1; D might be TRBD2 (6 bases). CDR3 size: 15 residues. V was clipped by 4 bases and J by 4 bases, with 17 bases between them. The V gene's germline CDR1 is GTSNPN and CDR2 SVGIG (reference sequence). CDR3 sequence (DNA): TGTGCCTGGACCCCCGGGGACTTGAAGTACAATGAGCAGTTCTTC. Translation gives CAWTPGDLKYNEQFF. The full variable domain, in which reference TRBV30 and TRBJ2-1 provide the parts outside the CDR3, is SQTIHQWPATLVQPVGSPLSLECTVEGTSNPNLYWYRQAAGRGLQLLFYSVGIGQISSEVPQNLSASRPQDRQFILSSKKLLLSDSGFYLCAWTPGDLKYNEQFFGPGTRLTVL.

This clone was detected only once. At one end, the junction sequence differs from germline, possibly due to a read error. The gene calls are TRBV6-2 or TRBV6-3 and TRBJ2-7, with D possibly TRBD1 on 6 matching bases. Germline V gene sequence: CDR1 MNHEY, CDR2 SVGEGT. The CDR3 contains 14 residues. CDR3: CASSYLGHSYEQYF. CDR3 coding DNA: TGTGCCAGCAGCTACTTGGGACATTCCTACGAGCAGTACTTC.

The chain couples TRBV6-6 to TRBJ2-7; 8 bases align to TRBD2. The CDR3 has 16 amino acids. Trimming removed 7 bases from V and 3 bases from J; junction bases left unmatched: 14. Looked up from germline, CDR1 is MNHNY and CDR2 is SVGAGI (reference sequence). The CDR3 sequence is CASKRLTAGEDYEQYF. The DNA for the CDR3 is TGTGCCAGCAAACGTCTGACAGCGGGAGAGGACTACGAGCAGTACTTC.

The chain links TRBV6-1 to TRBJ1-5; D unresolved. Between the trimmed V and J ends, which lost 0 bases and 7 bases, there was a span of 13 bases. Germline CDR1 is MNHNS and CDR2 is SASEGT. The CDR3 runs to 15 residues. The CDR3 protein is CASSEAWEVLQPQHF. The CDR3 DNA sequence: TGTGCCAGCAGTGAAGCCTGGGAAGTCCTACAGCCCCAGCATTTT.